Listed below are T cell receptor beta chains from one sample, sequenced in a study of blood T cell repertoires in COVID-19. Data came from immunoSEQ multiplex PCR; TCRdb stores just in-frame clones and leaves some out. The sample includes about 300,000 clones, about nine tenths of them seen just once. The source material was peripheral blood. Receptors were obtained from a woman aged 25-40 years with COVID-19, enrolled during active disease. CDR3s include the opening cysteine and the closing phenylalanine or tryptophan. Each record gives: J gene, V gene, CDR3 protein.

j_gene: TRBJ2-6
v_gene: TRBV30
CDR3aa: CAWKGGWRSGANVLTF

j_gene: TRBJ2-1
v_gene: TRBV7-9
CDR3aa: CASSSWNGGNEQFF

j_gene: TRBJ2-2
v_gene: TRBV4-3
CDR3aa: CASSPEGGANTGELFF

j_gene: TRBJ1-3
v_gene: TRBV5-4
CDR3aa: CASSLNQNTIYF

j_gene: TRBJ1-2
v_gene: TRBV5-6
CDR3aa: CASSLEDGYTF

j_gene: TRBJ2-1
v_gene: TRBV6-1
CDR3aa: CASSETVPGLAGVGNEQFF

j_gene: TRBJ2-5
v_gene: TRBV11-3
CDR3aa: CASSLVQGKETQYF

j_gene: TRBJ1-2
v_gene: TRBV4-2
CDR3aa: CASSQGRQLFAGYTF

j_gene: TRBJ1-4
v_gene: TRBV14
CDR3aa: CASSQYRGEKLFF

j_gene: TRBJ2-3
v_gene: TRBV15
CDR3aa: CATSRGGVDTQYF

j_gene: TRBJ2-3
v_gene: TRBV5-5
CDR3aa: CASSFESTDTQYF

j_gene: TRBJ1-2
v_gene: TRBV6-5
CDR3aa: CATQPSGIHYGYTF

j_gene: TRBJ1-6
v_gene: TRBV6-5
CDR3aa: CASKGDSLYNSPLHF

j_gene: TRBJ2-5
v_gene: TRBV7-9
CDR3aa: CASSDPSGASGGRKTQYF

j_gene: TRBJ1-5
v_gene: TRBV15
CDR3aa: CATSSPRGHGLISNQPQHF

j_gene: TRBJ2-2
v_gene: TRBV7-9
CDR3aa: CASSSQGSGELFF

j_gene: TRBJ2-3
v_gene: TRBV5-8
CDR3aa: CASSFGSGGSTDTQYF

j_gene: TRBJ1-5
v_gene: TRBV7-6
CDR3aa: CASSALQGPNQPQHF

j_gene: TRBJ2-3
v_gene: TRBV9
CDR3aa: CASSGGGRGVPDTQYF

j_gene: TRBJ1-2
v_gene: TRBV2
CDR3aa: CASRGSYGYTF

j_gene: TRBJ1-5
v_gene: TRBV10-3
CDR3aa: CAISSTGGDQPQHF

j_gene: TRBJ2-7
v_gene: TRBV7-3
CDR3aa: CASSLGGGPYEQYF

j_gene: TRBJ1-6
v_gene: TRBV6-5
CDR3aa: CASSYSWGNNSPLHF

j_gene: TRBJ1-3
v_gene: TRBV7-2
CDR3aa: CASSNEAHSGNTIYF

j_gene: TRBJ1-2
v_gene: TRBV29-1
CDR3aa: CSGVGEEGYTF

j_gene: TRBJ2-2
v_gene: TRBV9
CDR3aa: CASSDVAGGANTGELFF

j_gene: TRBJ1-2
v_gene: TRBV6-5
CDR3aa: CASSPWTAYGYTF

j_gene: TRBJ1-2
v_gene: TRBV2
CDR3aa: CASSYDRERYGYTF

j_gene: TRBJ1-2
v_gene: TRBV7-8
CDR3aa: CASSDRGRSGYTF

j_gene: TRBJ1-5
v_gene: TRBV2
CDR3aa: CASRGGRSNQPQHF